Here is one T cell receptor beta chain with its context. This sample is drawn from a study of OX40 agonist ivuxolimab in advanced cancers. The repertoire was sequenced with immunoSEQ multiplex PCR; TCRdb's copy has only in-frame clones and lacks some. Among over 55,000 clones, 65% to 85% were seen once, and the ten largest hold approximately 8%. Sequences were derived from CD4+ or CD8+ T cells sorted from blood, sampled in a trial of the OX40 agonist ivuxolimab. The TCR was taken from an adult with an advanced solid tumor such as melanoma, head and neck, liver or kidney cancer.

Here the CDR3 DNA reads TGTGCCAGCAGCACGACAGGGGGGGACTATGGCTACACCTTC. Translation gives CASSTTGGDYGYTF. V and J are TRBV6-6 and TRBJ1-2; 9 nucleotides match TRBD1. Germline trimming cut 6 bases from V and 3 bases from J; bases unmatched to any gene: 5. Germline CDR1 MNHNY, CDR2 SVGAGI (reference sequence). The length of the CDR3 is 14 residues.